This T cell receptor beta chain was recorded in a study of cytomegalovirus exposure and HLA in healthy donors (dated by TCRdb to between 2016 and 2019). Broadly, across the study: An earlier analysis of fewer than 750 of the donors reported roughly 300 Gb of sequence data and approximately 120 million unique TCR beta sequences obtained from some 200 million T cells. An early release covering 500 to 750 HLA-typed donors comprised approximately 290 gigabases of sequencing data and around 80 million unique TCR sequences. The genetic ancestry cluster associated with self-reported Caucasian donors included approximately 85% of the roughly 400 genotyped donors. The study aimed to test whether cataloging public T cell receptors could reveal signatures of past pathogen exposure. Using immunosequencing, the study profiled T cell repertoires from about 650 subjects and related those repertoires to cytomegalovirus serostatus. A separate validation cohort of roughly 110 different subjects was used in addition to the approximately 700-subject first cohort. The study combined high-throughput TCR immunosequencing, statistical association of individual TCRs with disease status, and machine learning to predict cytomegalovirus infection status. In a later analysis, previously published TCR beta repertoires from 600 to 850 donors were re-analyzed and high-resolution HLA genotyping was added so that TCR occurrence patterns could be studied. The later analysis used no new phenotypic data to find candidate immune exposures, relying instead on TCR beta sequences and their occurrence across donors. An earlier analysis of approximately 500 of the donors applied high-throughput TCR beta sequencing to assess whether each TCR beta V gene segment acted as functional or pseudogenic. Alongside the repertoire data, information on donor age, sex, ethnicity and CMV serostatus was compiled. A later genetic analysis took genome-wide SNP genotypes for about 60% of the roughly 670 donors and used that subset as a discovery cohort. Every discovery cohort repertoire had been produced on one sequencing platform. HLA typing covered class I and class II loci at four-digit resolution. The number of typed donors differed by locus: roughly 620-640 for A, B, C, DRB1 and DQB1; roughly 510 for DQA1; approximately 600 for DPA1; and some 450 for DPB1. Several DR-DQ haplotypes were handled as single units for association and clustering because linkage in the cohort was strong. Among 398 genotyped donors of the cohort, an average of approximately 240,000 unique TCR beta nucleotide sequences was sequenced per donor, of which 15% to 20% were non-productive. Overall study results and their limits: Assigning TCR associations to individual alleles was difficult when HLA alleles, especially DR and DQ, strongly co-occurred. Three of the identified cytomegalovirus-associated TCR beta chains were confirmed in vitro to be specific for cytomegalovirus antigens. Linkage disequilibrium might explain the correlated functional status among segregating V segments, but an unknown experimental factor could not be excluded. An association between a missense DCLRE1C variant and V-gene and J-gene trimming of TCR beta chains was found in a later genetic analysis and replicated in an independent cohort. Only TCR beta chains were sequenced in this cohort, and the absence of alpha or paired-chain data limited detectable features. A later genetic analysis reported fewer N-insertions in productive TCRs among donors in an Asian-associated ancestry cluster than the approximately 700-donor mean. Most TCR sequences were observed very rarely across donors, whereas some public TCRs were present in many individuals. A cluster of highly shared sequence variants was judged likely to represent a technical artifact of the sequencing pipeline. The earlier analysis of 450 to 700 of the donors excluded roughly 16 rarely observed V segments, including chromosome 9 orphons, because counts were too low. Some IMGT-functional V segments, including TRBV6-2 and TRBV6-3, could not be distinguished by the 87-base-pair reads and were therefore excluded. Roughly uniform sequencing depth across donors was assumed in presence/absence analyses, although this assumption may not hold. A further reported finding was that TCR beta sequences accurately predicted the HLA-A and HLA-B alleles for most subjects in the first cohort. Cytomegalovirus status was reported to be diagnosed by the classifier with high specificity and sensitivity in both the original and validation cohorts. A later analysis associated some 17,000 TCR beta sequences with specific HLA alleles at a false discovery rate of 0.05. In a later analysis, TCR association rates were found to vary across HLA loci, with the most associated TCRs seen for DRB1 alleles and the fewest for HLA-C alleles. Immune exposure information for the cohort was limited to CMV serostatus. A later analysis found that most CMV-associated TCR beta chains appeared HLA-restricted, with HLA associations seemingly driven largely by CMV exposure. A later analysis reported that several top co-occurrence clusters appeared linked to parvovirus B19, influenza, CMV and Epstein-Barr virus. The study listed 164 TCR beta chains as associated with cytomegalovirus. Broadly in line with IMGT annotations, most TCR beta V segments showed up in productive rearrangements about 90% or about 30% of the time in an earlier analysis of approximately 640 of the donors. Because some donors lacked HLA typing at each locus, the association tests relied only on the typed subset. According to the authors, the approach could potentially be generalized to other disease states and immunological phenotypes. Compared with equally common non-associated chains, HLA-associated TCR beta chains in a later analysis were more clonally expanded and had lower generation probabilities.

The cohort was made up of approximately 670 healthy bone marrow donors. All cohort members were sampled while nominally healthy, although unrecorded immune exposures were likely present. The donor was CMV seronegative and belonged to the group of 352 seronegative cohort members. A peripheral blood sample was provided by each donor, and peripheral blood mononuclear cells were used for TCR beta sequencing. Genomic DNA extraction from the blood cell samples was performed with the Qiagen DNeasy Blood Extraction Kit. About this clone: Its antigen remains unidentified. Base qualities are not at hand, and no much larger clone is one base apart.

The library relied on the immunoSEQ multiplex PCR assay. The multiplex PCR relied on a mix of 60 forward primers for TCR Vbeta segments and 13 reverse primers for TCR Jbeta segments. The CDR3 region of rearranged TCR beta genes was amplified from genomic DNA by a multiplex PCR assay. Amplified TCR beta libraries were sequenced as 87-base-pair reads on the Illumina HiSeq System. Per the original workflow: A later analysis tallied about 77 million unique TCR beta chains across the 666 repertoires, and approximately 12 million of those chains were shared by two or more donors. Raw reads were error-corrected and collapsed into unique sequences by a nearest-neighbor algorithm in which closely related sequences were merged to remove PCR and sequencing errors. CDR3 sequences were aligned to IMGT reference sequences to assign V, D and J gene segments. For a sequence to be retained, at least a six-nucleotide match to both a V gene segment and a J gene segment was required. A rearrangement counted as productive if the CDR3 had no stop codons and remained in frame with V and J, and every other rearrangement counted as non-productive. Following IMGT convention, CDR3 was defined as the stretch from the second conserved V-encoded cysteine to the conserved J-encoded phenylalanine. In an earlier analysis of just under 600 of the donors, sequences lacking an unambiguous match to a single V gene segment were excluded. In an earlier analysis of 500 to 750 of the donors, V segments were called functional above 56.7% productive rearrangements and were called segregating when the between-donor standard deviation exceeded 5%. A statistical classification framework was built to diagnose cytomegalovirus status from the catalog of TCR beta chain sequences. In a later analysis, TCR nucleotide sequences were compared against IMGT/GENE-DB human TR gene sequences so that V and J genes could be assigned. The TCRdist pipeline was used in a later analysis to assign CDR3 sequences and most-parsimonious VDJ recombination scenarios. In a later analysis, every TCR beta chain was defined by the combination of its CDR3 amino acid sequence and its V-gene family, and reads without a unique V-gene family were dropped. To address suspected cross-contamination and a sequencing artifact, a later analysis removed around 600 highly shared, low-generation-probability nucleotide sequences. In a later analysis, a clonal expansion index for each public chain was calculated from normalized within-repertoire ranks of inferred template counts. A later analysis computed generation probabilities with a VDJ recombination model fitted to out-of-frame rearrangements, and checked the results against IGoR. In a later analysis, TCR-TCR, TCR-HLA and TCR-CMV co-occurrence was scored with hypergeometric tests, and a repertoire-size bias correction was applied to TCR pairs. A later analysis estimated false discovery rates by permuting HLA or CMV assignments 20 times. In a later analysis, co-occurring TCRs were grouped using DBSCAN, and TCRdist sequence similarity was added for clustering within HLA-allele-positive subsets. Co-occurrence clustering excluded repertoires with fewer than 30,000 or more than 120,000 public chains, plus five with anomalous nucleotide sharing. In TCRdb, the immuneACCESS table is reduced to in-frame sequences with V and J assigned. These tables do not hold every clone; where another copy was compared, an unresolved V gene accounts for under half, and the others remain unexplained. Clonal size and the V and J genes are those of that table, whereas D and trimming came from the DNA. Across this sample there are about 130,000 clones, with around 76% seen only once. Over 1.5% of the sample is taken by the ten largest.

The CDR3, from cysteine to phenylalanine, totals 14 residues. Just the 42-base CDR3 DNA is kept, in frame starting at base 1. CDR1 SGHAT and CDR2 FQDESV are derived from the germline V gene (reference sequence). Clipping removes 5 bases from V and 2 bases from J, with 5 as the unmatched junction base count. The rearrangement joined TRBV11-1 to TRBJ2-7; 8 junctional bases match TRBD1. The clonotype originates from a woman aged 50 to 60 in good health and CMV-seronegative. The sequenced sample consisted of PBMCs. The encoded CDR3 is CASSLDRVTYEQYF. Read as DNA, the sequence is TGTGCCAGCAGCCTGGACAGGGTAACCTACGAGCAGTACTTC. The CDR3, completed at both ends by the reference TRBV11-1 and TRBJ2-7 genes, gives the full variable domain EAEVAQSPRYKITEKSQAVAFWCDPISGHATLYWYRQILGQGPELLVQFQDESVVDDSQLPKDRFSAERLKGVDSTLKIQPAELGDSAMYLCASSLDRVTYEQYFGPGTRLTVT.